This is a list of T cell receptor beta chains from one sample in a study of shared clonotypes between healthy human individuals. Data came from immunoSEQ multiplex PCR; TCRdb stores just in-frame clones and leaves some out. The data show some 2,100,000 clones, approximately 96% seen once. The sample taken for sequencing was naive CD4+ T cells sorted from blood. The receptors come from a man between 18 and 35 years old in good health. Each CDR3 is given with its conserved first and last residue. D genes are given only for firm matches. Not every row has a clone size; where given, it reads once, few, many or a size class.

J gene,clone size,D gene,V gene,CDR3 DNA,CDR3 protein
TRBJ2-5,-,-,TRBV9,TGTGCCAGCAGCGTAGGGGTAGCCGGGGAGACCCAGTACTTC,CASSVGVAGETQYF
TRBJ2-7,-,-,TRBV20-1,TGCAGTGCTAGAGCCCTATACGAGCAGTACTTC,CSARALYEQYF
TRBJ2-7,-,-,TRBV6-6,TGTGCCAGCAGAGGGGCAGGGGGGGTTTACGAGCAGTACTTC,CASRGAGGVYEQYF
TRBJ2-5,-,TRBD1,TRBV28,TGTGCCAGCAGTTTAGGACAGGGGGCGGGAGAGACCCAGTACTTC,CASSLGQGAGETQYF
TRBJ1-1,-,-,TRBV11-2,TGTGCCAGCAGCTTAGAGTTAGGAGGGCCGGCTTTCTTT,CASSLELGGPAFF
TRBJ2-7,-,-,TRBV6-1,TGTGCCAGCAGTACCAACTACGAGCAGTACTTC,CASSTNYEQYF
TRBJ2-7,-,TRBD1,TRBV18,TGTGCCAGCTCACCACCACTACTGGACAGGGGCGAGCAGTACTTC,CASSPPLLDRGEQYF
TRBJ1-2,-,TRBD1,TRBV19,TGTGCCAGTAGTATAGTGATAGGACAGGAGAACTATGGCTACACCTTC,CASSIVIGQENYGYTF
TRBJ2-1,-,-,TRBV18,TGTGCCAGCTCACCCATCGGGGGTGAAAATGAGCAGTTCTTC,CASSPIGGENEQFF
TRBJ2-3,-,TRBD2,TRBV4-2,TGTGCCAGCAGCCAAGATGGGTGGACTAGCGACGCAGATACGCAGTATTTT,CASSQDGWTSDADTQYF
TRBJ2-1,-,-,TRBV5-1,TGCGCCAGCAGCTTGGAGTTAGCGAATGAGCAGTTCTTC,CASSLELANEQFF
TRBJ1-1,-,-,TRBV6-5,TGTGCCAGCAGCCCCGGGCGTATGAACACTGAAGCTTTCTTT,CASSPGRMNTEAFF
TRBJ1-1,-,-,TRBV18,TGTGCCAGCTCATTACAGGTGGAGGGCACTGAAGCTTTCTTT,CASSLQVEGTEAFF
TRBJ1-4,-,-,TRBV28,TGTGCCAGCAGTTTAGGAGAAAAACTGTTTTTT,CASSLGEKLFF
TRBJ1-5,-,TRBD1,TRBV30,TGTGCCTGGAGTGGACAGGGCCGGCAGCCCCAGCATTTT,CAWSGQGRQPQHF
TRBJ1-4,-,-,TRBV7-9,TGTGCCAGCAGCCAGACAGAGGGTAATGAAAAACTGTTTTTT,CASSQTEGNEKLFF
TRBJ1-1,few,-,TRBV9,TGTGCCAGCAGCGCCGGGACGTTCTCCAACACTGAAGCTTTCTTT,CASSAGTFSNTEAFF
TRBJ1-1,-,-,TRBV29-1,TGCAGCGTTGAAGGGAGGGTGGGCACTGAAGCTTTCTTT,CSVEGRVGTEAFF
TRBJ2-1,-,-,TRBV5-1,TGCGCCAGCAGCTTGGAACGTGGAAGTGTTCCGTTCTTC,CASSLERGSVPFF
TRBJ2-2,-,-,TRBV9,TGTGCCAGCAGCGCAGTCAGGGGAATGCCTGACCACGGGACCGGGGAGCTGTTTTTT,CASSAVRGMPDHGTGELFF
TRBJ1-3,-,TRBD1,TRBV7-2,TGTGCCAGCAGCTCCTGGACAGGCACTGGAAACACCATATATTTT,CASSSWTGTGNTIYF
TRBJ1-5,-,TRBD1,TRBV5-6,TGTGCCAGCAGCTTGGGGACAGGCGTGAATCAGCCCCAGCATTTT,CASSLGTGVNQPQHF
TRBJ1-1,-,-,TRBV7-9,TGTGCCAGCAGCTTAGTAAGGGCCCTAAACACTGAAGCTTTCTTT,CASSLVRALNTEAFF
TRBJ2-2,-,-,TRBV5-1,TGCGCCAGCAGCTTGGGGGGTCTCAACACCGGGGAGCTGTTTTTT,CASSLGGLNTGELFF
TRBJ2-2,-,-,TRBV5-1,TGCGCCGGACGCAGAGCGGCGAACACCGGGGAGCTGTTTTTT,CAGRRAANTGELFF
TRBJ2-1,-,-,TRBV6-4,TGTGCCAGCCGCAATGAGCAGTTCTTC,CASRNEQFF
TRBJ2-1,-,-,TRBV10-3,TGTGCCATCAGTGGGTTAAGAAACGAGCAGTTCTTC,CAISGLRNEQFF
TRBJ2-3,-,TRBD2,TRBV9,TGTGCCAGCAGCGCCGGACTAGCTGCAGGCACAGATACGCAGTATTTT,CASSAGLAAGTDTQYF
TRBJ1-1,-,-,TRBV5-6,TGTGCCAGCAGCTTGGCCACCCTCTACACAGTGAACACTGAAGCTTTCTTT,CASSLATLYTVNTEAFF
TRBJ1-3,-,-,TRBV18,TGTGCCAGCTCACCACAGGGTGCTGGAAACACCATATATTTT,CASSPQGAGNTIYF
TRBJ2-7,-,TRBD2,TRBV19,TGTGCCAGTAGTGCTACTAGCGTCTCCTACGAGCAGTACTTC,CASSATSVSYEQYF
TRBJ2-6,-,-,TRBV28,TGTGCCAGTCGCTCTGGGGCCAACGTCCTGACTTTC,CASRSGANVLTF
TRBJ1-3,-,-,TRBV6-5,TGTGCCAGCAGTTACTCGGGGCAGACCTCTGGAAACACCATATATTTT,CASSYSGQTSGNTIYF
TRBJ2-7,-,-,TRBV11-2,TGTGCCAGCAGCTTCCACTACGAGCAGTACTTC,CASSFHYEQYF
TRBJ2-7,-,TRBD2,TRBV28,TGTGCCAGCAGTGCCGGGACTAGCTTCTACGAGCAGTACTTC,CASSAGTSFYEQYF
TRBJ2-5,-,-,TRBV27,TGTGCCAGCAGTCTCGCCCCACAAGAGACCCAGTACTTC,CASSLAPQETQYF
TRBJ1-1,-,TRBD1,TRBV6-5,TGTGCCAGTTACAGGGGAACTGAAGCTTTCTTT,CASYRGTEAFF
TRBJ1-2,-,-,TRBV2,TGTGCCAGCAGTGAAGTGACGGTGAACTATGGCTACACCTTC,CASSEVTVNYGYTF
TRBJ2-3,-,TRBD2,TRBV5-7,TGTGCCAGCAGCTTCCCTAGCGGGAGGTTCCCTGGCACAGATACGCAGTATTTT,CASSFPSGRFPGTDTQYF
TRBJ2-7,-,-,TRBV7-2,TGTGCCAGCAGCTTAGGCATTGGACTTGAACAGTACTTC,CASSLGIGLEQYF
TRBJ1-2,-,TRBD1,TRBV5-1,TGCGCCAGCAGCTCCACAGGGGCAGAAGGCTACACCTTC,CASSSTGAEGYTF
TRBJ1-1,-,-,TRBV5-1,TGCGCCAGCAGCTTGGGCAAGGTCATGCACACTGAAGCTTTCTTT,CASSLGKVMHTEAFF
TRBJ1-1,-,TRBD1,TRBV2,TGTGCCAGCCGAGTGACAGGGGAGGGGAACACTGAAGCTTTCTTT,CASRVTGEGNTEAFF
TRBJ1-6,-,-,TRBV19,TGTGCCAGTAGTATAGCTCAGGAACGAACCCTCCACTTT,CASSIAQERTLHF
TRBJ2-3,-,TRBD2,TRBV7-2,TGTGCCAGCAGCTTAGCTAGCGGGAGCGCAGATACGCAGTATTTT,CASSLASGSADTQYF
TRBJ2-7,-,-,TRBV11-1,TGTGCCAGCGGCAGTAGCTCCTACGAGCAGTACTTC,CASGSSSYEQYF
TRBJ1-2,-,-,TRBV18,TGTGCCAGCTCACCACCAGGGCATGGGGGGAATGGCTACACCTTC,CASSPPGHGGNGYTF
TRBJ2-4,-,TRBD1,TRBV2,TGTGCCAGTTCTGGGGACAGCAAGGGCATTCAGTACTTC,CASSGDSKGIQYF
TRBJ2-5,-,TRBD2,TRBV27,TGTGCCAGCAGGTCTAGCGGGGGGGCCCTAGAGACCCAGTACTTC,CASRSSGGALETQYF
TRBJ1-6,-,-,TRBV21-1,TGTGCCAGCACTAAGGGAGGTAAATCCTATAATTCACCCCTCCACTTT,CASTKGGKSYNSPLHF
TRBJ1-1,once,-,TRBV28,TGTGCCAGCAGCCTTGTACAGGGGAACACTGAAGCTTTCTTT,CASSLVQGNTEAFF
TRBJ1-5,-,-,TRBV29-1,TGCAGCGTTGATTCGGGGACACTTTGGCCCCAGCATTTT,CSVDSGTLWPQHF
TRBJ2-3,-,TRBD1,TRBV6-5,TGTGCCAGCAGCCTCGGGACAGGGGACACAGATACGCAGTATTTT,CASSLGTGDTDTQYF
TRBJ1-6,-,-,TRBV18,TGTGCCAGCTCACCAAGCGGACGGATAAATTCACCCCTCCACTTT,CASSPSGRINSPLHF
TRBJ1-2,-,TRBD1,TRBV18,TGTGCCAGCTCATCGACCGGGACAGGGGCCTATGGCTACACCTTC,CASSSTGTGAYGYTF
TRBJ1-1,-,-,TRBV6-4,TGTGCCAGCAGTGTTTCCATGAACACTGAAGCTTTCTTT,CASSVSMNTEAFF
TRBJ2-3,-,TRBD2,TRBV5-1,TGCGCCAGCAGCTTGGTAGGACTAGCGGCAACAACAGATACGCAGTATTTT,CASSLVGLAATTDTQYF
TRBJ2-7,-,TRBD1,TRBV5-1,TGCGCCAGCAGCCTAAGGACAGGGGTAACCTACGAGCAGTACTTC,CASSLRTGVTYEQYF
TRBJ1-3,-,-,TRBV5-1,TGCGCCAGCAGCGGAGGGATGACTGGAAACACCATATATTTT,CASSGGMTGNTIYF
TRBJ2-1,-,-,TRBV7-9,TGTGCCAGCAGCTTATGGATCCATCCTGGGAGCTCCTACAATGAGCAGTTCTTC,CASSLWIHPGSSYNEQFF